This TCR beta chain emerged from a study of T-cell reconstitution after alpha-beta-depleted transplantation in children. On this clonotype: Its antigen is still unknown. At one of its ends the junction is not consistent with the germline gene, which may arise from a read error.

Study-wide results and caveats: When one year had passed after transplant, most T-cell counts and diversity came from newly produced T cells.

Library preparation (for TCRbeta) was performed with unique molecular identifiers. MiXCR, applied by TCRdb to the PCR reads, yields one record per CDR3 protein. The sample has some 840,000 distinct CDR3 sequences, roughly 15% seen once. CDR3 length equals 14 residues. The germline gives CDR1 DFQATT, CDR2 SNEGSKA (reference sequence). Here the sequenced sample was PBMCs, mostly from graft donor cells, taken 360 days after TCRalphabeta/CD19-depleted stem cell transplant. This clonotype was sampled from a male patient between 5 and 17 years old who had a stem cell transplant for acute lymphoblastic leukemia, so the T cells may come from the graft donor. The chain has TRBV20-1 and TRBJ2-7, with 10 positions matching TRBD2. CDR3: CSAKNGLAAYAQYF. As DNA, the CDR3 is TGCAGTGCTAAGAACGGACTAGCGGCCTACGCGCAGTACTTC.